This T cell receptor (beta chain) was identified during a study of T cells in Graves' hyperthyroidism and ophthalmopathy. Notes on the study in general: In validation, the model predicted ophthalmopathy. These predictions came a median approximately 6.5 months before onset.

The table lists this clonotype with many counts. The antigen is unknown. Amplification yielded TCR beta CDR3 regions, with RNA transcripts as the source. HTBI primers were employed in a first-round RT-PCR of the TCR CDR3. One entry per CDR3 protein, called by TCRdb with MiXCR from the multiplex PCR reads. The sample carries 300,000 to 450,000 distinct CDR3 sequences, approximately 15% recorded once. The sequencing input was blood. The source of this sequence is a man younger than 45 with Graves' hyperthyroidism that later progressed to Graves' ophthalmopathy.

CDR3 nucleotides: TGTGCCAGCAGCTCCTGCGACCTCAAATACACTGAAGCTTTCTTT. This gives the protein CASSSCDLKYTEAFF. The chain carries TRBV7-3 and TRBJ1-1; no firm D call. V dropped 4 bases and J dropped 3 bases, with 15 bases sitting between them. The CDR3 consists of 15 residues. CDR1 and CDR2 from the germline V gene are SGHTA and FQGTGA.